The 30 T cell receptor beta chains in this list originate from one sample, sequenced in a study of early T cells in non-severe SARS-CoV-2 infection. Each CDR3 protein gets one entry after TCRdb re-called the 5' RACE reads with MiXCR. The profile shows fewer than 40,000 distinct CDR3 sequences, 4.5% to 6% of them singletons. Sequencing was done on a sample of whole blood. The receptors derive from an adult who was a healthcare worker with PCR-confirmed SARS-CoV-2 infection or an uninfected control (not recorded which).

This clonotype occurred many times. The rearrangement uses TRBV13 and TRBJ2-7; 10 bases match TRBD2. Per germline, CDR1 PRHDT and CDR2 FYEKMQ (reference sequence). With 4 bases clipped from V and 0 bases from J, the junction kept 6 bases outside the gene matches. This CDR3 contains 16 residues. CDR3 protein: CASSSMTSGLSYEQYF. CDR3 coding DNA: TGTGCCAGCAGCTCGATGACTAGCGGGCTCTCCTACGAGCAGTACTTC.

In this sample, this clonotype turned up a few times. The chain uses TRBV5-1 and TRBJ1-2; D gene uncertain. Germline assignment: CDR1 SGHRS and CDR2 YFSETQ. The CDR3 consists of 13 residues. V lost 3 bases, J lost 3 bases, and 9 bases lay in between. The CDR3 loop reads CASSSDGDYGYTF. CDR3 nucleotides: TGCGCCAGCAGCTCCGACGGGGACTATGGCTACACCTTC.

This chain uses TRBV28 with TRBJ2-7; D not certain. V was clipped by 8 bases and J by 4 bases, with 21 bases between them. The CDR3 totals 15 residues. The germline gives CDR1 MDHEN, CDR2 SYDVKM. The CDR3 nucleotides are TGTGCCAGCCGTCGTCTTTCTTCATACCAATACGAGCAGTACTTC. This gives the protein CASRRLSSYQYEQYF.

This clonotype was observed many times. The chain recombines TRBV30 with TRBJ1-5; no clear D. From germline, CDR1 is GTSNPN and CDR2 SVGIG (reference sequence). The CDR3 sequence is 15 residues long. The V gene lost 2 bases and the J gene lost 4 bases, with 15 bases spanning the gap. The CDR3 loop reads CAWSSQDLANQPQHF. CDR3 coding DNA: TGTGCCTGGAGTTCTCAGGACTTAGCAAATCAGCCCCAGCATTTT.

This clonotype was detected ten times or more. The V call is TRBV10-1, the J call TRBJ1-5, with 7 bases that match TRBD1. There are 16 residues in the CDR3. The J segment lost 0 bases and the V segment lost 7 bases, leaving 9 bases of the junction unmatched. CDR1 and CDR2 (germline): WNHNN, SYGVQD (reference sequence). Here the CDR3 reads CASNRGPTYSNQPQHF. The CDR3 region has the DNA TGCGCCAGCAACAGGGGCCCCACCTATAGCAATCAGCCCCAGCATTTT.

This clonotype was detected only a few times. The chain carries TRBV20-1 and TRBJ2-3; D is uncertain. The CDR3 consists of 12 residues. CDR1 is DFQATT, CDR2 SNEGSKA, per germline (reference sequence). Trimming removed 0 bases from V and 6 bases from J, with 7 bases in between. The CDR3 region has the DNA TGCAGTGCTAGAGATAGCCCCGATACGCAGTATTTT. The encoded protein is CSARDSPDTQYF.

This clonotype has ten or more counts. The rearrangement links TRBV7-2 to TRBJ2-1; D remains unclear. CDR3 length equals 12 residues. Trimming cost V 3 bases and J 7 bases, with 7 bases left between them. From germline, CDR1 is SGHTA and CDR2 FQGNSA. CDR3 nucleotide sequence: TGTGCCAGCAGCTTTCTAGGAAATGAGCAGTTCTTC. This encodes CASSFLGNEQFF.

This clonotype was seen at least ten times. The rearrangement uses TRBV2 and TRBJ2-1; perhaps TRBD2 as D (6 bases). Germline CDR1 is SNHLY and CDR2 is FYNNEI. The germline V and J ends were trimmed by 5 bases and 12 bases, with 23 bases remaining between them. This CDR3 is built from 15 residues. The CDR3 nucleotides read TGTGCCAGCAGTCCCGGGACTCGGCTGGCGCTTGGGCAGTTCTTC. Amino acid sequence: CASSPGTRLALGQFF.

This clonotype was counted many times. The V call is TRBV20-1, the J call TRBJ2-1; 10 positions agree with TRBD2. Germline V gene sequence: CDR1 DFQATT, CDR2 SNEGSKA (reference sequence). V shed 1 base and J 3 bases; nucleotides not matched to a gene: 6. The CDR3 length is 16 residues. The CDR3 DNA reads TGCAGTGCTAGAGCCCGACTAGCGGGCCTCTACAATGAGCAGTTCTTC. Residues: CSARARLAGLYNEQFF.

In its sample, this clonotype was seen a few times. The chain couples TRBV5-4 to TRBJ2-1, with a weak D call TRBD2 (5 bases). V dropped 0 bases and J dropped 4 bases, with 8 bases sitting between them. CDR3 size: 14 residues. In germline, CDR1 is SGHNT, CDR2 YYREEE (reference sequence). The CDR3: CASSLEEGYNEQFF. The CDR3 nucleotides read TGTGCCAGCAGCTTGGAAGAGGGTTACAATGAGCAGTTCTTC.

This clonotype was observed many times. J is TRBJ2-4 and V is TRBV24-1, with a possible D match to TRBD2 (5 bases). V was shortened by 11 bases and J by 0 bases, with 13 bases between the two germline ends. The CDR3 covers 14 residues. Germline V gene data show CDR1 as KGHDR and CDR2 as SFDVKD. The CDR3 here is CAIITGLAKNIQYF. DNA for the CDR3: TGTGCCATCATAACTGGACTAGCCAAAAACATTCAGTACTTC.

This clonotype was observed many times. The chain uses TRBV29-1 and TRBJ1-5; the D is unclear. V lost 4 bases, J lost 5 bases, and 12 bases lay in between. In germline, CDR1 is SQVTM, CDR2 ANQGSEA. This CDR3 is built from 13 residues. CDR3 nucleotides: TGCAGCGTTGTAGAGTCCCCCGATCAGCCCCAGCATTTT. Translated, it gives CSVVESPDQPQHF.

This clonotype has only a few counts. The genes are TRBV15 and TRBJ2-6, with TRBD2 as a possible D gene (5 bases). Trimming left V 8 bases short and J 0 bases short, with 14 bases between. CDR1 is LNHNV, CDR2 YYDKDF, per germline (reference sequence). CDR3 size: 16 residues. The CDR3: CATRLGDYSGANVLTF. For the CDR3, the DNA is TGTGCCACCCGTCTCGGGGATTACTCTGGGGCCAACGTCCTGACTTTC.

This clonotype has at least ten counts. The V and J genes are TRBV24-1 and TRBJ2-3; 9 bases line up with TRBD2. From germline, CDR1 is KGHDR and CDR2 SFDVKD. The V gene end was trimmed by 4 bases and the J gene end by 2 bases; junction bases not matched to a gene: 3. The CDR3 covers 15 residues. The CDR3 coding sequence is TGTGCCACCAGTGACGCGGGAGGGGCCACAGATACGCAGTATTTT. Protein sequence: CATSDAGGATDTQYF.

The CDR3 reads CASSRREGRGLADGTQYF. DNA of the CDR3: TGTGCCAGCTCCCGGAGGGAAGGAAGAGGACTAGCGGACGGGACCCAGTACTTC. The genes are TRBV18 and TRBJ2-5; 10 bases fit TRBD2. With 6 bases clipped from V and 7 bases from J, the junction kept 20 bases outside the gene matches. The CDR3 sequence is 18 residues long. Per the germline V gene, CDR1 is KGHSH and CDR2 is LQKENI.

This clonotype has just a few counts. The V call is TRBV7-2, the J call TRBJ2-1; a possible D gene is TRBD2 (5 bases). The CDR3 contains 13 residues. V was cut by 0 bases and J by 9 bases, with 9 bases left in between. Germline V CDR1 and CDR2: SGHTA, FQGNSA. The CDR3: CASSLAGVGEQFF. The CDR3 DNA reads TGTGCCAGCAGCTTAGCGGGAGTCGGTGAGCAGTTCTTC.

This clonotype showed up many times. CDR3 DNA: TGTGCCAGCAGACCAGGGGGTCAAGAGACCCAGTACTTC. Translated: CASRPGGQETQYF. The gene calls are TRBV2 and TRBJ2-5; TRBD1 agrees at 7 bases. Trimming at V came to 6 bases and at J to 2 bases, leaving 3 bases not matched to a gene. Germline V gives CDR1 SNHLY, CDR2 FYNNEI. CDR3 size: 13 residues. The whole variable domain, remainder taken from reference TRBV2 and TRBJ2-5, is EPEVTQTPSHQVTQMGQEVILRCVPISNHLYFYWYRQILGQKVEFLVSFYNNEISEKSEIFDDQFSVERPDGSNFTLKIRSTKLEDSAMYFCASRPGGQETQYFGPGTRLLVL.

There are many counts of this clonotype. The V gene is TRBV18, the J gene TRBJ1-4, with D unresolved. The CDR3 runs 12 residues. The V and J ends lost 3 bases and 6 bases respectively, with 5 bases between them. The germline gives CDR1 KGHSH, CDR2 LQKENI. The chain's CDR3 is CASSPSDEKLFF. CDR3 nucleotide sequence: TGTGCCAGCTCACCCTCAGATGAAAAACTGTTTTTT.

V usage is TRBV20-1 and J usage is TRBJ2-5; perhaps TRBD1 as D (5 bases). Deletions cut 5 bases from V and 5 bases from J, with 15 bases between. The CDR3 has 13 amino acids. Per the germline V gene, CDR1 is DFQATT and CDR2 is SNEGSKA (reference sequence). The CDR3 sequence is CSALLRVEETQYF. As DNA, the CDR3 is TGCAGTGCTCTGCTCAGGGTCGAGGAGACCCAGTACTTC.

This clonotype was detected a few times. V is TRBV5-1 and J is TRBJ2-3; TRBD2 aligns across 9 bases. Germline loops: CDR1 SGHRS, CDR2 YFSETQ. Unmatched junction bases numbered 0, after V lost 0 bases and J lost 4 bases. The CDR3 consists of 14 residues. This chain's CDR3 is CASSLGLAADTQYF. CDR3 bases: TGCGCCAGCAGCTTGGGACTAGCGGCAGATACGCAGTATTTT.

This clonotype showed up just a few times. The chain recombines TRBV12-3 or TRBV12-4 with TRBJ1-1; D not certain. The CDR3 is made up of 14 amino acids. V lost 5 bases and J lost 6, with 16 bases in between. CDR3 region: CASSKLGGNAEAFF. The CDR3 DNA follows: TGTGCCAGCAGTAAGCTGGGAGGCAACGCTGAAGCTTTCTTT.

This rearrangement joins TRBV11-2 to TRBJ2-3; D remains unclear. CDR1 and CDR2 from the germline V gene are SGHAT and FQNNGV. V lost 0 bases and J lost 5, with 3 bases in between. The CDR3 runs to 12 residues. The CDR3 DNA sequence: TGTGCCAGCAGCTTAGATTTAGATACGCAGTATTTT. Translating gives CASSLDLDTQYF.

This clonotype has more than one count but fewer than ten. This CDR3 is CASSSRAIANQETQYF. CDR3 nucleotide sequence: TGTGCCAGCAGCAGCCGGGCCATAGCGAACCAAGAGACCCAGTACTTC. The rearrangement links TRBV3-1 to TRBJ2-5; D perhaps matches TRBD2 (5 bases). CDR1 and CDR2 from the germline V gene are LGHDT and YNNKEL (reference sequence). Trimming took 5 bases from V and 0 from J, leaving 16 bases between them. This CDR3 has 16 residues.

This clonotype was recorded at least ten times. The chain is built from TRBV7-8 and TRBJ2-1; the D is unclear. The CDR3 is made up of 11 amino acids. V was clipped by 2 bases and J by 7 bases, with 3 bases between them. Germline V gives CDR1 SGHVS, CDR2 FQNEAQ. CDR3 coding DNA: TGTGCCAGCAGCTTAAAAAATGAGCAGTTCTTC. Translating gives CASSLKNEQFF.

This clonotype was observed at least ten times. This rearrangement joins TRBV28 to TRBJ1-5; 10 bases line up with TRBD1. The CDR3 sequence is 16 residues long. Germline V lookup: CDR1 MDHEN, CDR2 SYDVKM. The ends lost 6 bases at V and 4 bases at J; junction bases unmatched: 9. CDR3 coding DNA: TGTGCCAGCAGGTTCAAGGGACAGGGGATGAATCAGCCCCAGCATTTT. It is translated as CASRFKGQGMNQPQHF.

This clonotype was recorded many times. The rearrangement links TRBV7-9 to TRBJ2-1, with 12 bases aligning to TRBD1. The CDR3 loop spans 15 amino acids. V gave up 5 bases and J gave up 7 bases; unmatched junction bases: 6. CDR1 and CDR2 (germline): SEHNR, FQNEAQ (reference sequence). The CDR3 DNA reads TGTGCCAGCAGCGCCGGGACAGGGGGCCGAAATGAGCAGTTCTTC. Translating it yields CASSAGTGGRNEQFF.

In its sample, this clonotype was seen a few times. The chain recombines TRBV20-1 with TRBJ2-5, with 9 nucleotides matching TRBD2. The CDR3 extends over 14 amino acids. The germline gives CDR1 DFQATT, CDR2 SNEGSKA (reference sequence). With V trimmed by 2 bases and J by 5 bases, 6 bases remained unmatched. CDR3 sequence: CSARLSGRRETQYF. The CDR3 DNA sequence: TGCAGTGCTAGACTAAGCGGGAGGAGGGAGACCCAGTACTTC.

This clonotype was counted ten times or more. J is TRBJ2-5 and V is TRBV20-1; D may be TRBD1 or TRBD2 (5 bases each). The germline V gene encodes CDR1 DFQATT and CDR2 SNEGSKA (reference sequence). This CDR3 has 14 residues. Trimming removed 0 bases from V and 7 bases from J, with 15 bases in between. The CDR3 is CSARDNLATGTQYF. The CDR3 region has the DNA TGCAGTGCTAGAGATAACCTAGCTACAGGGACCCAGTACTTC.

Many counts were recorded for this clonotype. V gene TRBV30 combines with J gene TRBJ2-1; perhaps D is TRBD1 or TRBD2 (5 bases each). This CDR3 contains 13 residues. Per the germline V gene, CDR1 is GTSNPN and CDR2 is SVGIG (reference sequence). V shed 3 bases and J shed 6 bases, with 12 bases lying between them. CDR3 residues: CAWRRDGGNEQFF. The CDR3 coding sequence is TGTGCCTGGAGGCGTGATGGGGGCAATGAGCAGTTCTTC.

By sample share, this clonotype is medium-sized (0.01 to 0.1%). The DNA for the CDR3 is TGCAGTGCTAGCAGATTTAACTATGGCTACACCTTC. Translation: CSASRFNYGYTF. The chain recombines TRBV20-1 with TRBJ1-2; D gene unclear. Looked up from germline, CDR1 is DFQATT and CDR2 is SNEGSKA (reference sequence). V gave up 3 bases and J gave up 1 base, with 6 bases separating them. The CDR3 length is 12 residues.